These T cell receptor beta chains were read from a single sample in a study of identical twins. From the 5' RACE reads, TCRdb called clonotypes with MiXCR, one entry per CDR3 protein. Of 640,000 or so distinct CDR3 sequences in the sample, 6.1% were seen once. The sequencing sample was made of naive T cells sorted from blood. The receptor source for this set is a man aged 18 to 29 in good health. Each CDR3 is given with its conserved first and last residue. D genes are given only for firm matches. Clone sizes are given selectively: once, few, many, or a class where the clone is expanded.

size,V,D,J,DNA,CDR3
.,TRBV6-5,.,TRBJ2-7,TGTGCCAGCGGCCCCGACTCCGATGGGGAGTACTTC,CASGPDSDGEYF
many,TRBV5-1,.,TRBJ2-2,TGTGCCAGCAGTTTAGGGGGAGACACCGGGGAGCTGTTTTTT,CASSLGGDTGELFF
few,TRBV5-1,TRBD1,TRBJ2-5,TGCGCCAGCAGCGGCGGGACAGGGAGAGAGACCCAGTACTTC,CASSGGTGRETQYF
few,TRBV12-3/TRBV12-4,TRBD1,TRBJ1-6,TGTGCCAGCACCGCCGGGACAGCAAATTCACCCCTCCACTTT,CASTAGTANSPLHF
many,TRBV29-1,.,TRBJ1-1,TGCAGCGTTGGGTCCAATGAAGCAGGGCGGAATACTGAAGCTTTCTTT,CSVGSNEAGRNTEAFF
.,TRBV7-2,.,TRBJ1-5,TGTGCCAGCACCCCCATCTCGTATGGCAATCAGCCCCAGCATTTT,CASTPISYGNQPQHF
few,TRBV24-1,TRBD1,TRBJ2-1,TGTGCCACCAGTGACACAGGGGGCTCGTCCCTCTACAATGAGCAGTTCTTC,CATSDTGGSSLYNEQFF
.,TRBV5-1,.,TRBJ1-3,TGCGCCAGCAGCTTGTATCCGGGGATGTCTGGAAACACCATATATTTT,CASSLYPGMSGNTIYF
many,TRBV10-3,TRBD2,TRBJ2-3,TGTGCCATCAAGGGACTAGCGGGAGATACGCAGTATTTT,CAIKGLAGDTQYF
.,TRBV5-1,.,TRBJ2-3,TGCGCCAGCAGCCAACGGACTGGGGGGCTAAACCCCACAGATACGCAGTATTTT,CASSQRTGGLNPTDTQYF
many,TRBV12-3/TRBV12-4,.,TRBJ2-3,TGTGCCAGCAGTTTGGCGGTCCTCACAGATACGCAGTATTTT,CASSLAVLTDTQYF
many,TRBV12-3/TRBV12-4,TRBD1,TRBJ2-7,TGTGCCAGCAGTTTTCGCAGGACAGGGACTGATGAGCAGTACTTC,CASSFRRTGTDEQYF
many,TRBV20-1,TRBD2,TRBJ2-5,TGCAGAGCGGGGAGGATGGAGACCCAGTACTTC,CRAGRMETQYF
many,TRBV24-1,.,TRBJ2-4,TGTGCCACCAGTCGTTACAGGGCAGCCAAAAACATTCAGTACTTC,CATSRYRAAKNIQYF
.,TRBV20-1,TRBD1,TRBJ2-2,TGCAGTGGGACAGGGATGGGCACCGGGGAGCTGTTTTTT,CSGTGMGTGELFF
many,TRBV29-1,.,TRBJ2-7,TGCAGCGTTGTGGCTAACTACGAGCAGTACTTC,CSVVANYEQYF
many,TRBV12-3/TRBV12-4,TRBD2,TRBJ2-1,TGTGCCAGCAGTTTCCACCCCCAGCGGGAGGGGGATGAGCAGTTCTTC,CASSFHPQREGDEQFF
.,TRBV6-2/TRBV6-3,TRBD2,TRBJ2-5,TGTGCCAGCAGACCACTAGCGGGACAAGAGACCCAGTACTTC,CASRPLAGQETQYF
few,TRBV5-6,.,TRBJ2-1,TGTGCCAGCAGCTTGGCCCACGGACATGAGCAGTTCTTC,CASSLAHGHEQFF
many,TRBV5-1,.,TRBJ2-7,TGCGCCAGCAGCTTGACTTACGGGGAGCCCGAGCAGTACTTC,CASSLTYGEPEQYF
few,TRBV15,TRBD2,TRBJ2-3,TGTGCCACCCTGGGGCTAGCGGGGAAAAACACAGATACGCAGTATTTT,CATLGLAGKNTDTQYF
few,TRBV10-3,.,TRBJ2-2,TGTGCCATCAGTGAGGACGGGCCTTCGAACACCGGGGAGCTGTTTTTT,CAISEDGPSNTGELFF
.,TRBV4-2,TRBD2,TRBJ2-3,TGTGCCAGCAGCCCCTTGTTAGCGGGAGGCTTAACAGATACGCAGTATTTT,CASSPLLAGGLTDTQYF
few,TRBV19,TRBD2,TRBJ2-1,TGTGCCAGTAGTGAGGTAGCGGGAGGAAGGGATGAGCAGTTCTTC,CASSEVAGGRDEQFF
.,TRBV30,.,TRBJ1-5,TGTGCCTGGAGTGTTGGGGCGCGAAGCAATCAGCCCCAGCATTTT,CAWSVGARSNQPQHF
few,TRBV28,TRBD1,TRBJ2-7,TGTGCCAGCGGGGGACAGGGGGAACACGAGCAGTACTTC,CASGGQGEHEQYF
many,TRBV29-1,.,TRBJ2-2,TGCAGCGTTTCACGCACCGGGGAGCTGTTTTTT,CSVSRTGELFF
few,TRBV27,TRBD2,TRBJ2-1,TGTGCCAGCAGTTTACCGACTAGCGGGAAATACAATGAGCAGTTCTTC,CASSLPTSGKYNEQFF
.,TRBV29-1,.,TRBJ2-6,TGCAGCGCCACAATATCCCCCCATACCGGGGGGGCCAACGTCCTGACTTTC,CSATISPHTGGANVLTF
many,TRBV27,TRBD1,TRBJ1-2,TGTGCCAGCAGTTTATCAGGGACAGGGTCTAACTATGGCTACACCTTC,CASSLSGTGSNYGYTF
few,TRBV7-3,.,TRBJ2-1,TGTGCCAGCAGCCCAGAGGGCGGGGAGCGGTTCTTC,CASSPEGGERFF
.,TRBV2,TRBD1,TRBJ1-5,TGTGCCAGCAGTGAAGGTCCCTCTGGACAGGGTCTTGGGAGCAATCAGCCCCAGCATTTT,CASSEGPSGQGLGSNQPQHF
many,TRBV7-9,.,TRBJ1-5,TGTGCCAGCAGCGCGGACAGCTCAAATCAGCCCCAGCATTTT,CASSADSSNQPQHF
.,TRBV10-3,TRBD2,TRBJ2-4,TGTGCCACCGGACCGGGACTAGCGGGAATGTGGGCCAAAAACATTCAGTACTTC,CATGPGLAGMWAKNIQYF
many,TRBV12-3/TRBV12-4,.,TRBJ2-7,TGTGCCAGCAGCTCACTCGCACTTACCTACGAGCAGTACTTC,CASSSLALTYEQYF
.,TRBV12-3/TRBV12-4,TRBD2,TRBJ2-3,TGTGCCAGCTTTCGTCCGGTAGCGGGAAAGTCAGATACGCAGTATTTT,CASFRPVAGKSDTQYF
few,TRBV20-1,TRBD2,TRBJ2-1,TGCAGTGCTAATTCGGTAGCGGGAACGATCTACAATGAGCAGTTCTTC,CSANSVAGTIYNEQFF
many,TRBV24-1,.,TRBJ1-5,TGTGCCACCACCGACCGCTTCGGGAATCAGCCCCAGCATTTT,CATTDRFGNQPQHF
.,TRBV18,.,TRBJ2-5,TGTGCCAGCTCACCACTGTTCAGGGAAGAAGAGACCCAGTACTTC,CASSPLFREEETQYF
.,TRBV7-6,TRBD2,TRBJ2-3,TGTGCCAGCAGCCCCCGGAAGGTAGCGGGAGTATATACGCAGTATTTT,CASSPRKVAGVYTQYF
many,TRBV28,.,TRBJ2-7,TGTGCCAGCAGTCCGCCGGCGGGGACATACGAGCAGTACTTC,CASSPPAGTYEQYF
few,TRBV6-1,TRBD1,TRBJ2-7,TGTGCCAGCAACACCCCACAGGGGTGGGCCTACGAGCAGTACTTC,CASNTPQGWAYEQYF
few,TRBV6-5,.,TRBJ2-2,TGTGCCAGCAGTTACCCGCAGGGACTTCATACCGGGGAGCTGTTTTTT,CASSYPQGLHTGELFF
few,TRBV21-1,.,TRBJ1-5,TGTGCCAGCAGCAGTCCCGGGACAGAGAAAAATCAGCCCCAGCATTTT,CASSSPGTEKNQPQHF
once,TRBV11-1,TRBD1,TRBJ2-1,TGTGCCAGCAGCTTAAGGGGGACCAGGGGGCTCTCACCCTACAATGAGCAGTTCTTC,CASSLRGTRGLSPYNEQFF
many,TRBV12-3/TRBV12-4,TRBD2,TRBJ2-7,TGTGCCAGCAGTTTAGTGGGGGAGGGCCCGTACGAGCAGTACTTC,CASSLVGEGPYEQYF
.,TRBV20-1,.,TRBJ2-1,TGCAGTGCTAGACCCATGGAGGGCTACAATGAGCAGTTCTTC,CSARPMEGYNEQFF
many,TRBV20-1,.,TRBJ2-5,TGCAGTGCTAGAGTTGGACGGGGACTGTACCAAGAGACCCAGTACTTC,CSARVGRGLYQETQYF
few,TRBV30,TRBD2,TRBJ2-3,TGTGCCTTTGTAAGCGGGACTAGCGGGACAGATACGCAGTATTTT,CAFVSGTSGTDTQYF
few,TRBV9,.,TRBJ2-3,TGTGCCAGCAGCGTATCTGGGTTACTAGCTAGAGATACGCAGTATTTT,CASSVSGLLARDTQYF
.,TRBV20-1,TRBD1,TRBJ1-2,TGCAGTGCGCTGAACCAGGGGGCCTATGGCTACACCTTC,CSALNQGAYGYTF
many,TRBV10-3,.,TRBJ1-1,TGTGCCATCGCGAGCGAAGCTGAAGCTTTCTTT,CAIASEAEAFF
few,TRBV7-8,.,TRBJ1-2,TGTGCGAGCAGCTTAGATGGATTGCGACCTGGGTCTCATGGCTACACCTTC,CASSLDGLRPGSHGYTF